The 27 T cell receptor beta chains below were found in one sample sequenced in a study of CD8 T cells in Susac syndrome. Random-hexamer reverse transcription was applied to about 0.45 to 1 ug RNA. MiXCR, run by TCRdb on the immunoSEQ multiplex PCR reads, gives a single entry per CDR3 protein. The sample holds about 50,000 distinct CDR3 sequences, 93% seen once. The specimen was CD8+ T cells from PBMCs. Receptor source: a human donor with multiple sclerosis.

The V and J genes are TRBV30 and TRBJ1-1; D remains unclear. This CDR3 spans 13 amino acids. Trimming pared 2 bases from V and 6 bases from J, leaving 13 bases between. Germline V gene sequence: CDR1 GTSNPN, CDR2 SVGIG (reference sequence). In nucleotides, the CDR3 is TGTGCCTGGAGTCAACACGAGGGCGCTGAAGCTTTCTTT. Translating gives CAWSQHEGAEAFF.

This rearrangement joins TRBV4-1 to TRBJ2-7; no clear D. V lost 4 bases to trimming and J lost 4 bases, with 14 bases between them. The CDR3 has 14 amino acids. From germline, CDR1 is MGHRA and CDR2 YSYEKL. CDR3 sequence: CASSPGPGSYEQYF. In nucleotides, the CDR3 is TGCGCCAGCAGCCCCGGCCCAGGATCGTACGAGCAGTACTTC.

V gene TRBV9 combines with J gene TRBJ2-6, with a possible D match to TRBD1 (6 bases). Germline V CDR1 and CDR2: SGDLS, YYNGEE. CDR3 length equals 16 residues. Trimming removed 3 bases at V and 0 bases at J, with 10 bases between. In DNA, the CDR3 is TGTGCCAGCAGCGCGGACAGCGGCTCTGGGGCCAACGTCCTGACTTTC. This gives the protein CASSADSGSGANVLTF.

J is TRBJ2-1 and V is TRBV27; possibly TRBD1 or TRBD2 for D (7 bases each). Per the germline V gene, CDR1 is MNHEY and CDR2 is SMNVEV (reference sequence). There are 15 residues in the CDR3. V was cut by 6 bases and J by 3 bases, with 15 bases left in between. CDR3 residues: CASRGGAGGYNEQFF. The CDR3 coding sequence is TGTGCCAGCAGGGGGGGGGCAGGGGGCTACAATGAGCAGTTCTTC.

The count of this clonotype is one. The J gene is TRBJ2-7, the V gene TRBV7-8; possible D gene TRBD1, 7 bases. The CDR3 totals 14 residues. V lost 5 bases to trimming and J lost 7 bases, with 18 bases between them. Germline-derived CDR1 and CDR2 are SGHVS and FQNEAQ. CDR3 in amino acids: CASSPRQGGEEQYF. CDR3 DNA: TGTGCCAGCAGCCCCCGACAGGGAGGCGAGGAGCAGTACTTC.

The CDR3 sequence is CASSGSSGLALGEQYF. CDR3 DNA: TGTGCCAGCAGTGGTTCCTCGGGACTAGCCCTGGGGGAGCAGTACTTC. The chain links TRBV2 to TRBJ2-7; 9 bases agree with TRBD2. The CDR3 loop spans 16 amino acids. J gave up 7 bases and V 4 bases, and 14 bases lay outside the gene matches. Germline V gene sequence: CDR1 SNHLY, CDR2 FYNNEI. Full variable domain (outside the CDR3, taken from reference TRBV2 and TRBJ2-7): EPEVTQTPSHQVTQMGQEVILRCVPISNHLYFYWYRQILGQKVEFLVSFYNNEISEKSEIFDDQFSVERPDGSNFTLKIRSTKLEDSAMYFCASSGSSGLALGEQYFGPGTRLTVT.

CDR3 nucleotides: TGCGCCAGCAGCCCAGGGGATGGACTAGCAAGCACCGGGGAGCTGTTTTTT. This sequence encodes CASSPGDGLASTGELFF. The J gene is TRBJ2-2, the V gene TRBV4-1; 8 bases fit TRBD2. The CDR3 has 17 amino acids. V trimming: 4 bases; J trimming: 4 bases; junction bases outside the gene matches: 11. Germline V gives CDR1 MGHRA, CDR2 YSYEKL.

J is TRBJ2-2 and V is TRBV11-2; 12 nucleotides line up with TRBD2. CDR1 and CDR2 from the germline V gene are SGHAT and FQNNGV. This CDR3 region has 17 residues. V dropped 4 bases and J dropped 0; count of bases not matched to a gene: 3. The CDR3 protein is CASSWTSGEANTGELFF. The CDR3 nucleotides are TGTGCCAGCAGCTGGACTAGCGGGGAAGCGAACACCGGGGAGCTGTTTTTT.

This clonotype was seen only once. This sequence joins TRBV27 and TRBJ1-1, with D hard to call. The V end lost 4 bases, the J end lost 4 bases, and 13 bases lay between the germline ends. The CDR3 runs to 14 residues. Germline values: CDR1 MNHEY, CDR2 SMNVEV (reference sequence). CDR3 sequence: CASSSRSATTEAFF. The CDR3 nucleotides are TGTGCCAGCAGTTCCCGTTCGGCCACCACTGAAGCTTTCTTT.

As DNA, the CDR3 is TGTGCCAGCAGCGTGCTCCAGGAAACCTACAATGAGCAGTTCTTC. Encoded protein: CASSVLQETYNEQFF. This chain connects TRBV5-4 to TRBJ2-1; D is unclear. Germline CDR1 and CDR2: SGHNT and YYREEE (reference sequence). This CDR3 is 15 amino acids long. Trimming shortened V by 4 bases and J by 2 bases, and 13 bases separated the two germline ends.

J is TRBJ2-7 and V is TRBV19; no reliable D call. The germline V gene has CDR1 LNHDA and CDR2 SQIVND (reference sequence). The CDR3 contains 15 residues. V lost 0 bases and J lost 3, with 12 bases in between. The CDR3 DNA sequence: TGTGCCAGTAGTATAGAGAAAAATGGCCACTACGAGCAGTACTTC. Protein product: CASSIEKNGHYEQYF.

The chain links TRBV4-1 to TRBJ1-5; a weak D match, TRBD1 (5 bases). Trimming pared 2 bases from V and 0 bases from J, leaving 11 bases between. CDR1 and CDR2 (germline): MGHRA, YSYEKL. The CDR3 consists of 16 residues. The CDR3: CASSQTDSNSNQPQHF. CDR3 coding DNA: TGCGCCAGCAGCCAAACCGACAGTAATAGCAATCAGCCCCAGCATTTT.

J is TRBJ2-7 and V is TRBV13, with 13 bases lining up with TRBD2. Losses at the gene ends were 5 bases for V and 3 bases for J; bases not matched to a gene: 10. This CDR3 comprises 17 residues. Germline V lookup: CDR1 PRHDT, CDR2 FYEKMQ (reference sequence). The CDR3 region has the DNA TGTGCCAGCAGCGGCTCCGGGACTAGCGGGGCCTACTACGAGCAGTACTTC. This gives the protein CASSGSGTSGAYYEQYF.

The V gene is TRBV7-8, the J gene TRBJ2-2, with a weak D call TRBD1 (7 bases). V was cut by 1 base and J by 5 bases, with 14 bases left in between. This CDR3 comprises 16 residues. Germline V gene sequence: CDR1 SGHVS, CDR2 FQNEAQ. Written as DNA, the CDR3 is TGTGCCAGCAGCTTAGATGCCAGGGGGGAAACCGGGGAGCTGTTTTTT. Amino acids: CASSLDARGETGELFF.

This chain joins TRBV6-4 and TRBJ1-2, with a possible D match to TRBD1 (5 bases). V lost 6 bases, J lost 2 bases, and 19 bases lay in between. This CDR3 contains 16 residues. The germline gives CDR1 MRHNA, CDR2 SNTAGT. The CDR3 nucleotides are TGTGCCAGCAGAATCTCTGCCGGGACGGCCAACTATGGCTACACCTTC. It specifies CASRISAGTANYGYTF.

J is TRBJ2-1 and V is TRBV4-3; a possible D gene is TRBD1 (6 bases). V lost 2 bases, J lost 7 bases, and 12 bases lay in between. The CDR3 has 14 amino acids. Germline CDR1 reads LGHNA; CDR2 reads YSLEER. The CDR3 region has the DNA TGCGCCAGCAGCCAACCTTCCCAGGGGAATGAGCAGTTCTTC. Protein sequence: CASSQPSQGNEQFF.

V and J are TRBV3-1 and TRBJ2-6; TRBD2 agrees at 8 bases. Germline values: CDR1 LGHDT, CDR2 YNNKEL (reference sequence). The V gene end was trimmed by 4 bases and the J gene end by 0 bases; junction bases not matched to a gene: 14. This CDR3 comprises 20 residues. CDR3 amino acids: CASSPAGGGTSISGANVLTF. CDR3 bases: TGTGCCAGCAGCCCGGCCGGGGGGGGCACCTCGATCTCTGGGGCCAACGTCCTGACTTTC.

This rearrangement joins TRBV3-1 to TRBJ2-7; 8 bases align to TRBD1. Per germline, CDR1 LGHDT and CDR2 YNNKEL (reference sequence). V dropped 1 base and J dropped 3; count of bases not matched to a gene: 5. This CDR3 comprises 15 residues. DNA of the CDR3: TGTGCCAGCAGCCAAGCGGCAGGGGGCTTCTACGAGCAGTACTTC. Amino acids: CASSQAAGGFYEQYF.

The chain recombines TRBV6-6 with TRBJ2-1; a possible D gene is TRBD2 (5 bases). V was trimmed by 1 base and J by 5 bases, leaving 15 bases between them. CDR1 and CDR2 (germline): MNHNY, SVGAGI (reference sequence). CDR3 length equals 16 residues. CDR3 coding DNA: TGTGCCAGCAGTTACTGGCTGACTAACGACGACAATGAGCAGTTCTTC. It specifies CASSYWLTNDDNEQFF.

The chain joins TRBV19 to TRBJ1-6, with D perhaps TRBD1 (5 bases). This CDR3 has 14 amino acids. Trimming removed 3 bases at V and 7 bases at J, with 10 bases between. Germline V gives CDR1 LNHDA, CDR2 SQIVND (reference sequence). The CDR3 loop reads CASSMGQENSPLHF. CDR3 nucleotide sequence: TGTGCCAGTAGTATGGGGCAGGAGAATTCACCCCTCCACTTT.

The rearrangement uses TRBV19 and TRBJ2-7; 7 bases align to TRBD1. This CDR3 comprises 13 residues. Germline loops: CDR1 LNHDA, CDR2 SQIVND (reference sequence). V gave up 5 bases and J gave up 2 bases; unmatched junction bases: 3. CDR3 nucleotides: TGTGCCAGTAGTGTGACAGGGACCTACGAGCAGTACTTC. It codes for CASSVTGTYEQYF. The full variable domain, completed using reference TRBV19 and TRBJ2-7, is DGGITQSPKYLFRKEGQNVTLSCEQNLNHDAMYWYRQDPGQGLRLIYYSQIVNDFQKGDIAEGYSVSREKKESFPLTVTSAQKNPTAFYLCASSVTGTYEQYFGPGTRLTVT.

The gene calls are TRBV6-5 and TRBJ1-1, with TRBD1 as a possible D gene (6 bases). Germline CDR1 is MNHEY and CDR2 is SVGAGI. V shed 6 bases and J shed 6 bases, with 11 bases lying between them. This CDR3 is built from 12 residues. The CDR3 sequence: CASSPGHPEAFF. In DNA, the CDR3 is TGTGCCAGCAGCCCGGGACACCCTGAAGCTTTCTTT.

The V and J genes are TRBV10-1 and TRBJ2-3; unclear D gene. The V gene's germline CDR1 is WNHNN and CDR2 SYGVQD (reference sequence). Trimming cost V 0 bases and J 3 bases, with 10 bases left between them. The CDR3 consists of 15 residues. As DNA, the CDR3 is TGCGCCAGCAGTGAGTCGACAAGGGCAACAGATACGCAGTATTTT. Protein: CASSESTRATDTQYF.

This chain joins TRBV20-1 and TRBJ1-1; 11 nucleotides align to TRBD1. CDR1 and CDR2 (germline): DFQATT, SNEGSKA (reference sequence). The CDR3 has 13 amino acids. Trimming cost V 4 bases and J 3 bases; bases outside gene matches: 1. CDR3: CSAKGQGDTEAFF. The CDR3 coding sequence is TGCAGTGCTAAGGGACAGGGGGACACTGAAGCTTTCTTT.

The genes are TRBV3-1 and TRBJ1-1; possible D gene TRBD1, 5 bases. CDR1 is LGHDT and CDR2 is YNNKEL in the germline V gene (reference sequence). The CDR3 is 14 amino acids. Trimming removed 4 bases from V and 10 bases from J, with 19 bases in between. CDR3: CASSRLRGPVGAFF. Here the CDR3 DNA reads TGTGCCAGCAGCCGTCTTAGGGGCCCGGTAGGAGCTTTCTTT.

The CDR3 DNA sequence: TGTGCCAGCAGACAGGACCCAGGATCCTACGAGCAGTACTTC. This encodes CASRQDPGSYEQYF. The chain couples TRBV2 to TRBJ2-7; D may be TRBD1 (5 bases). The CDR3 spans 14 residues. CDR1 and CDR2 from the germline V gene are SNHLY and FYNNEI. V lost 6 bases, J lost 1 base, and 13 bases lay in between.

The chain joins TRBV11-2 to TRBJ2-1, with 9 bases identical to TRBD1. In germline, CDR1 is SGHAT, CDR2 FQNNGV. The J segment lost 3 bases and the V segment lost 5 bases, leaving 5 bases of the junction unmatched. This CDR3 has 15 amino acids. The CDR3 loop reads CASSGGTGSYNEQFF. DNA of the CDR3: TGTGCCAGCAGCGGGGGGACAGGGAGCTACAATGAGCAGTTCTTC.